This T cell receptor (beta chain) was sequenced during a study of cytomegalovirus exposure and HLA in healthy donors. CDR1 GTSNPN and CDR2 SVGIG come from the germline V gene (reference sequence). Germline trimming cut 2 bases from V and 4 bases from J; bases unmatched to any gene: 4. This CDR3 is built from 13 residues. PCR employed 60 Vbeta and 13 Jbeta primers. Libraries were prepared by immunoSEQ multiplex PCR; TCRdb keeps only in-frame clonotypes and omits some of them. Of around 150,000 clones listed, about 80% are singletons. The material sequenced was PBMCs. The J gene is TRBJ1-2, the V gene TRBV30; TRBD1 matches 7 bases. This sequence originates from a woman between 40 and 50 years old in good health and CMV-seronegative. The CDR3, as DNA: TGTGCCTGGAGTCCCGGACAGGCCTATGGCTACACCTTC. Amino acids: CAWSPGQAYGYTF.